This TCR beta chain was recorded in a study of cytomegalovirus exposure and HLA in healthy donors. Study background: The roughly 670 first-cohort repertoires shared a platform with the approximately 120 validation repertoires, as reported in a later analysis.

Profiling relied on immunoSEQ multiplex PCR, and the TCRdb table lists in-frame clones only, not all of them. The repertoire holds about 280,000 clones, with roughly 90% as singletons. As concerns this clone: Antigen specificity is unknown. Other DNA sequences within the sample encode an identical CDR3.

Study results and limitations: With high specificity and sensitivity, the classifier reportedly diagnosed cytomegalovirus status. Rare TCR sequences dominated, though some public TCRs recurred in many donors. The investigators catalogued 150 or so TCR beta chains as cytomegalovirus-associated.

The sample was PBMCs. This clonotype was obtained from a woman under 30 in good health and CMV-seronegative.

The DNA for the CDR3 is TGTGCCAGCAGCGTATCCGGGAGAGGGAACACCGGGGAGCTGTTTTTT. It yields the protein CASSVSGRGNTGELFF. The chain joins TRBV9 to TRBJ2-2, with D possibly TRBD2 on 6 matching bases. Trimming left V 1 base short and J 1 base short, with 11 bases between. Germline CDR1 reads SGDLS; CDR2 reads YYNGEE. The CDR3 is made up of 16 amino acids.